This TCR beta chain stems from a study of T-cell memory formation after mild COVID-19. Trimming pared 1 base from V and 0 bases from J, leaving 14 bases between. Germline lookup yields CDR1 SGHRS and CDR2 YFSETQ. The CDR3 sequence is 16 residues long. TCRdb ran MiXCR on the 5' RACE reads and lists one entry per CDR3 protein. The profile shows approximately 440,000 distinct CDR3 sequences, 20% of them singletons. This clonotype turned up a few times. This sequence joins TRBV5-1 and TRBJ2-7; D possibly corresponds to TRBD2 (5 bases). The clonotype was recovered from an adult woman who had mild COVID-19 (a few samples of this study predate the infection). Cell type and time point are not known. The sequencing sample was made of PBMCs or a T cell subset sorted from them (not recorded which). The CDR3 region has the DNA TGCGCCAGCAGCTTGCGCGGAGGTTTAAGCTCCTACGAGCAGTACTTC. As protein: CASSLRGGLSSYEQYF.